One and the same sample provided the 6 T cell receptor beta chains below, sequenced in a study of tumor-infiltrating lymphocytes in primary liver carcinoma. Each 20-30 mg portion of unsorted bulk tissue served as the source for co-extraction of RNA and DNA. The input was about 500 ng total RNA; TCR beta cDNA was made from it with a constant-region primer. Three rounds of nested multiplex PCR with slightly modified ARM-PCR produced TCR beta libraries. With TRBV1-TRBV30 forward primers and a C-beta reverse primer, the first two PCR rounds were run for 9 to 10 cycles each. A single record per CDR3 protein comes from TCRdb applying MiXCR to the multiplex PCR reads. This table holds roughly 91,000 distinct CDR3 sequences, almost 70% found once. Specimen: liver tumor tissue from sampling region 5. Subset indicated: tumor region T5, tumor centre. The receptors here all came from a woman aged 55 to 70 with primary liver carcinoma and hepatitis B virus infection.

Concerning this clonotype itself: The junction does not match germline at one end; this may be a read error. The V and J genes are TRBV12-3 or TRBV12-4 and TRBJ2-3; tentatively, D is TRBD1 (6 bases). The CDR3 consists of 15 residues. The CDR3 spells CASSRGQIITDTQYF. DNA for the CDR3: TGCGCCAGCAGCCGCGGACAGATTATCACAGATACGCAGTATTTT.

The chain has TRBV28 and TRBJ1-2; possible D gene TRBD1, 6 bases. The CDR3 contains 17 residues. Per the germline V gene, CDR1 is MDHEN and CDR2 is SYDVKM. V was trimmed by 3 bases and J by 5 bases, leaving 22 bases between them. DNA of the CDR3: TGTGCCAGCAGTTTCGGTGCGGGGAAGGCGGACAGATATGGCTACACCTTC. This sequence encodes CASSFGAGKADRYGYTF.

This clonotype has more than one count but fewer than ten. This rearrangement joins TRBV5-1 to TRBJ2-1; weak D call: TRBD1 (6 bases). V lost 4 bases, J lost 2 bases, and 13 bases lay in between. The CDR3 spans 15 residues. CDR1 and CDR2 from the germline V gene are SGHRS and YFSETQ. The CDR3 sequence is CASSQTGTPYNEQFF. DNA for the CDR3: TGCGCCAGCAGCCAAACAGGGACCCCCTACAATGAGCAGTTCTTC.

In regard to this clonotype: At one of its ends the junction is not consistent with the germline gene, which may arise from a read error. The chain is built from TRBV6-6 and TRBJ2-7; 8 positions agree with TRBD2. Germline lookup yields CDR1 MNHNY and CDR2 SVGAGI (reference sequence). The CDR3 is 18 amino acids. The CDR3 nucleotides are TGTGCCAGCAGTTACCCTCGCCGCGCTGCAGCGGGAGTTTGCGAGGAGTACTTC. Protein sequence: CASSYPRRAAAGVCEEYF.

This chain joins TRBV18 and TRBJ2-7, with 10 bases that match TRBD1. The CDR3 runs to 16 residues. J gave up 2 bases and V 4 bases, and 8 bases lay outside the gene matches. Germline assignment: CDR1 KGHSH and CDR2 LQKENI. The CDR3 DNA is TGTGCCAGCTCACAAGGGACAGGGGATGACCCCTACGAGCAGTACTTC. Its translation is CASSQGTGDDPYEQYF.

This clonotype was seen ten or more times. This rearrangement joins TRBV28 to TRBJ2-7; the match to TRBD2 covers 8 bases. V dropped 7 bases and J dropped 7; count of bases not matched to a gene: 9. The CDR3 is 13 amino acids. Germline loops: CDR1 MDHEN, CDR2 SYDVKM. CDR3: CASNSGAPGEQYF. The CDR3 nucleotides read TGTGCCAGCAATAGCGGGGCGCCCGGTGAGCAGTACTTC.